The clone carrying this T cell receptor beta chain has a handful of counts. Its specificity is unknown. This entry comes from a study of cytomegalovirus exposure and HLA in healthy donors. Study outcomes and limitations: Versus the roughly 670-donor mean, an Asian-associated ancestry cluster reportedly showed fewer N-insertions in a later analysis. Available immune exposure information was restricted to CMV serostatus only. Most sequenced TCRs were rare (though some public TCRs occurred in many donors).

Primers for the PCR totalled 60 Vbeta and 13 Jbeta. Clones were sequenced by immunoSEQ multiplex PCR, and TCRdb holds only the in-frame ones, with some missing. The sample includes 160,000 or so clones, roughly 80% of them seen just once. Germline V gives CDR1 MDHEN, CDR2 SYDVKM. V lost 5 bases and J lost 4; bases outside the gene matches: 11. The CDR3 sequence is 16 residues long. The specimen was PBMCs. The V gene is TRBV28, the J gene TRBJ2-4; 7 positions match TRBD1. This receptor was identified in a man between 18 and 35 years old in good health and CMV-seropositive. CDR3 nucleotide sequence: TGTGCCAGCAGTCCACAGGGGAATAGAGTTAAAAACATTCAGTACTTC. It yields the protein CASSPQGNRVKNIQYF.